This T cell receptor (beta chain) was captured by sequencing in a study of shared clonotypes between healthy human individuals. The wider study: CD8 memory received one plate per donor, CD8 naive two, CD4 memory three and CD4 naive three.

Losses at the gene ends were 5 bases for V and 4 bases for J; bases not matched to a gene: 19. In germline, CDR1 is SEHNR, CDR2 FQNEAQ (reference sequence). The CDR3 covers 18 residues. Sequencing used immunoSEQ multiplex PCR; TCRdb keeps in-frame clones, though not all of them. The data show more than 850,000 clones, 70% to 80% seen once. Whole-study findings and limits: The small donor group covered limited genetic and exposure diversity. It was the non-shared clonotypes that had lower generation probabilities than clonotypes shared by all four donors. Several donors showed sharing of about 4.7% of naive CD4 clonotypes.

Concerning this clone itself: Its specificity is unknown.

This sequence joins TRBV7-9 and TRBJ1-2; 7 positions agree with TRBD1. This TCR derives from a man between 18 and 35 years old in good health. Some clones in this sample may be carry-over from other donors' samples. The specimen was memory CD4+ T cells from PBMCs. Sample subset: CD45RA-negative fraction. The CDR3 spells CASSPSVTGTGGAYGYTF. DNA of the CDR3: TGTGCCAGCAGCCCTAGCGTGACAGGGACGGGGGGCGCCTATGGCTACACCTTC.